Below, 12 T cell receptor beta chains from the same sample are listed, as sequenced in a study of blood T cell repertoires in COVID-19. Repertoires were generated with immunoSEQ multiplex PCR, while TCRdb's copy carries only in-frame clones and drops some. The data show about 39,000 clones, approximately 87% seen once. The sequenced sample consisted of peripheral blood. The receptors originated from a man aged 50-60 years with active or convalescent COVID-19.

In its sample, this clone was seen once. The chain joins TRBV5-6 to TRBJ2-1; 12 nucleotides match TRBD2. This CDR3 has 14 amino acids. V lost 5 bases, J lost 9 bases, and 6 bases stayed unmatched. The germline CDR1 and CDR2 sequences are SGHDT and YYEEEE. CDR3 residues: CASRQTSGSLEQFF. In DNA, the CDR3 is TGTGCCAGCAGACAGACTAGCGGGAGTCTTGAGCAGTTCTTC.

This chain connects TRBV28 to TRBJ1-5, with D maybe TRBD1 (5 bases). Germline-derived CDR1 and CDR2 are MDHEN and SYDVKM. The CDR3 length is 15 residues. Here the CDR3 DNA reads TGTGCTATCAAGACCCGGGGGAACCTCAATCAGCCCCAGCATTTT. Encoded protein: CAIKTRGNLNQPQHF.

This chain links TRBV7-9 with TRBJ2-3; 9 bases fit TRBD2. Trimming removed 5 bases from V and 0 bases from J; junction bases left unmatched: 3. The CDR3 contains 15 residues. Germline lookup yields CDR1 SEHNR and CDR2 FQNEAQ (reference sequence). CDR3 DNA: TGTGCCAGCAGCCCCCTAGCGGGGAGCACAGATACGCAGTATTTT. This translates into CASSPLAGSTDTQYF.

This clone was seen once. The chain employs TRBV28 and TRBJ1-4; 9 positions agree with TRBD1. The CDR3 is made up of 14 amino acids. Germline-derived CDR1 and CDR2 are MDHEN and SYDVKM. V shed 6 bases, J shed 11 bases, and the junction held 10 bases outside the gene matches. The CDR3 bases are TGTGCCAGCAGCATCACAGGGGGCGGCCGGAAACTGTTTTTT. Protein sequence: CASSITGGGRKLFF. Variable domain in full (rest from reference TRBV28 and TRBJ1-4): DVKVTQSSRYLVKRTGEKVFLECVQDMDHENMFWYRQDPGLGLRLIYFSYDVKMKEKGDIPEGYSVSREKKERFSLILESASTNQTSMYLCASSITGGGRKLFFGSGTQLSVL.

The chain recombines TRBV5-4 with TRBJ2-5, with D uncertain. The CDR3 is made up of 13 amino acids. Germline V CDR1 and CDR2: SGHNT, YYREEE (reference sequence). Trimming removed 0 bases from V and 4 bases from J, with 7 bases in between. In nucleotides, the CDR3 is TGTGCCAGCAGCTTGGGAGGTAGAGAGACCCAGTACTTC. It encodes CASSLGGRETQYF.

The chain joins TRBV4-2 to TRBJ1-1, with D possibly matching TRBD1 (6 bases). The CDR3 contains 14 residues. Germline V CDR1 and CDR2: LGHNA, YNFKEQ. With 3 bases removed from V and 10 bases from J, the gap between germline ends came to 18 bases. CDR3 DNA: TGTGCCAGCAGCCACCCCCGGGGGGCTGGAGGAGCTTTCTTT. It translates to CASSHPRGAGGAFF.

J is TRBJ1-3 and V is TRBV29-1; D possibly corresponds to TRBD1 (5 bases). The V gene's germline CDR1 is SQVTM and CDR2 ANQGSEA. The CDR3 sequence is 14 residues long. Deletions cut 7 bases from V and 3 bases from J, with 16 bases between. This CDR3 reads CSAFFQGGGNTIYF. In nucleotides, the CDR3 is TGCAGCGCCTTTTTCCAGGGAGGTGGAAACACCATATATTTT.

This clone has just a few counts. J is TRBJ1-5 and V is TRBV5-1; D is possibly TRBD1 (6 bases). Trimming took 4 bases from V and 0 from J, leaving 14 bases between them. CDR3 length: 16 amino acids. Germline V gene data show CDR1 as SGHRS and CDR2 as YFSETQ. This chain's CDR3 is CASSQTGSNSNQPQHF. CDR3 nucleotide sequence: TGCGCCAGCAGCCAGACAGGTTCTAATAGCAATCAGCCCCAGCATTTT.

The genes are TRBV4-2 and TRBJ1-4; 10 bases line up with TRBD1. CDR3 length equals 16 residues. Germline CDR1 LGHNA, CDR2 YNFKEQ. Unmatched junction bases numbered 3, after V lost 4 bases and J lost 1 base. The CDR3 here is CASSPGQGGTNEKLFF. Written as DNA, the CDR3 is TGTGCCAGCAGCCCCGGACAGGGGGGAACTAATGAAAAACTGTTTTTT.

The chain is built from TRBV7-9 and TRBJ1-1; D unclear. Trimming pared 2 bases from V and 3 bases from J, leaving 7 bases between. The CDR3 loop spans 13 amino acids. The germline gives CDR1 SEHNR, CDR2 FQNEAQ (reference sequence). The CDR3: CASSLSPDTEAFF. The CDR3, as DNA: TGTGCCAGCAGCTTATCCCCCGACACTGAAGCTTTCTTT. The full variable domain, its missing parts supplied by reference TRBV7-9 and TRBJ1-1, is DTGVSQNPRHKITKRGQNVTFRCDPISEHNRLYWYRQTLGQGPEFLTYFQNEAQLEKSRLLSDRFSAERPKGSFSTLEIQRTEQGDSAMYLCASSLSPDTEAFFGQGTRLTVV.

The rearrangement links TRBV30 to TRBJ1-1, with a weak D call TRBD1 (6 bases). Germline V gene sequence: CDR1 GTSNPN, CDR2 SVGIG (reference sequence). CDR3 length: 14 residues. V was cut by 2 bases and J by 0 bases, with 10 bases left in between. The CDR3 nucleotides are TGTGCCTGGAGTTCAGGGGTGATGAACACTGAAGCTTTCTTT. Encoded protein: CAWSSGVMNTEAFF.

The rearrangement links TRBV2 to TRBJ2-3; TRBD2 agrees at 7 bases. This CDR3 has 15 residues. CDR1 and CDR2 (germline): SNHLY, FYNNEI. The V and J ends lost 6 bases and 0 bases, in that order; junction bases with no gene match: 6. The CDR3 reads CASRGGTASTDTQYF. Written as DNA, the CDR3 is TGTGCCAGCAGGGGAGGGACGGCGAGCACAGATACGCAGTATTTT.